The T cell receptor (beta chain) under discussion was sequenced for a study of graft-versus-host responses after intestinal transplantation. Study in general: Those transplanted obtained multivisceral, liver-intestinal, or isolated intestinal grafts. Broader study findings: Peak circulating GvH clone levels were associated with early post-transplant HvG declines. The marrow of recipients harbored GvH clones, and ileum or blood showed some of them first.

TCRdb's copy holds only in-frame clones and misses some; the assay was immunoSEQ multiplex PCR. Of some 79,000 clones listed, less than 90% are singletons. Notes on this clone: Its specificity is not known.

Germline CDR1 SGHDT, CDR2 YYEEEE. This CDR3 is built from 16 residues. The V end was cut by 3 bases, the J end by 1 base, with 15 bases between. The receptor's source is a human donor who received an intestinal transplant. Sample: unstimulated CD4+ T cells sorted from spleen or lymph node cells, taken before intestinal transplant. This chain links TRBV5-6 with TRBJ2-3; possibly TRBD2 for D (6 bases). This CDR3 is CASSSLQGGGTDTQYF. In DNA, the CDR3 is TGTGCCAGCAGCTCCTTACAAGGAGGGGGCACAGATACGCAGTATTTT.